A single sample gave rise to the 25 T cell receptor delta chains below, sequenced in a study of Vδ1+ human thymocytes. Findings of the study overall: Highly polyclonal TRG and TRD repertoires with Gaussian CDR3 length distributions appeared in thymus.

These receptors' targets are unknown. Sequences come from RNA converted to cDNA by reverse transcription. CDR3 amplicons came from multiplex PCR with pooled V-gene forward and constant-region reverse primers. TCRdb re-analyzed the multiplex PCR reads via CATT. The data show some 73,000 delta-chain clones, with about 35% seen just once and roughly 0.25% held by the top ten. Sample: Vdelta1+ gamma-delta thymocytes from the thymus. Subset defined: FACS-sorted CD3+ TCRalphabeta- TCRVdelta1+ TCRVdelta2- thymocytes. The origin of the receptors is a boy less than two years old who had congenital heart surgery.

The chain uses TRDV1 and TRDJ1, with 8 bases lining up with TRDD2. Germline CDR1 and CDR2: TSWWSYY and QGS. The CDR3 runs to 18 residues. V lost 3 bases, J lost 0 bases, and 12 bases stayed unmatched. Here the CDR3 reads CALGDRPSYRAHTDKLIF. For the CDR3, the DNA is TGTGCTCTTGGGGACCGGCCTTCCTATCGGGCCCACACCGATAAACTCATCTTT.

The V call is TRDV1, the J call TRDJ1; D uncertain. V was pared by 2 bases and J by 2 bases, with 12 bases between. Germline V lookup: CDR1 TSWWSYY, CDR2 QGS. The CDR3 has 15 amino acids. The CDR3 sequence is CALGETLRPTDKLIF. CDR3 bases: TGTGCTCTTGGGGAAACCCTCCGCCCGACCGATAAACTCATCTTT.

This clone was recorded a few times. The chain couples TRDV1 to TRDJ1; the match to TRDD3 covers 13 bases. V lost 0 bases and J lost 6; bases outside the gene matches: 19. The CDR3 consists of 21 residues. Germline CDR1 is TSWWSYY and CDR2 is QGS. The CDR3 coding sequence is TGTGCTCTTGGGGAACTTGAACCTTTACTGGGGGATACGCGTATAAGCAATAAACTCATCTTT. The encoded protein is CALGELEPLLGDTRISNKLIF.

This chain connects TRDV1 to TRDJ1; D ambiguous. CDR1 TSWWSYY and CDR2 QGS come from the germline V gene. The CDR3 is 15 amino acids. The germline V and J ends were trimmed by 3 bases and 4 bases, with 15 bases remaining between them. The CDR3, as DNA: TGTGCTCTTGGGGATCTCCCTTTTGGGAGCGATAAACTCATCTTT. Its translation: CALGDLPFGSDKLIF.

The genes are TRDV1 and TRDJ1, with unresolved D. The CDR3 extends over 15 amino acids. V lost 0 bases and J 0 bases, leaving 8 bases between the germline ends. Germline-derived CDR1 and CDR2 are TSWWSYY and QGS. The CDR3 region is CALGELKTYTDKLIF. The CDR3 bases are TGTGCTCTTGGGGAACTCAAAACGTACACCGATAAACTCATCTTT.

The chain joins TRDV1 to TRDJ1; 7 nucleotides line up with TRDD2. CDR3 length equals 19 residues. V shed 3 bases, J shed 2 bases, and the junction held 18 bases outside the gene matches. The germline CDR1 and CDR2 sequences are TSWWSYY and QGS. The CDR3 DNA reads as TGTGCTCTTGGGGAGGATCCATTTCCTACGAGGGACTGTACCGATAAACTCATCTTT. Translating it yields CALGEDPFPTRDCTDKLIF.

This chain uses TRDV1 with TRDJ1; D is perhaps TRDD3 (9 bases). The V end was cut by 3 bases, the J end by 3 bases, with 38 bases between. Germline CDR1 reads TSWWSYY; CDR2 reads QGS. The CDR3 covers 23 residues. Here the CDR3 reads CALGDPTSYLDRVGDTIPDKLIF. As DNA, the CDR3 is TGTGCTCTTGGGGACCCTACTTCCTACTTGGATCGGGTAGGGGATACGATTCCCGATAAACTCATCTTT.

This clone was detected only a few times. V is TRDV1 and J is TRDJ1, with 9 bases identical to TRDD3. The CDR3 contains 21 residues. CDR1 TSWWSYY and CDR2 QGS come from the germline V gene. The V and J ends lost 2 bases and 4 bases, in that order; junction bases with no gene match: 23. As DNA, the CDR3 is TGTGCTCTTGGGGAATATATTCGGGCTACCGCTGGGGGATGCGAAGACGATAAACTCATCTTT. Translating it yields CALGEYIRATAGGCEDDKLIF.

V is TRDV1 and J is TRDJ1, with 12 bases matching TRDD3. Per germline, CDR1 TSWWSYY and CDR2 QGS. This CDR3 comprises 21 residues. V lost 5 bases and J lost 3; bases outside the gene matches: 22. CDR3 sequence (DNA): TGTGCTCTTGGGCCAAGGCCAGTCGGACGTCACTGGGGGATACACGCCGATAAACTCATCTTT. Translated, it gives CALGPRPVGRHWGIHADKLIF.

The chain uses TRDV1 and TRDJ1, with a tentative D call TRDD3 (6 bases). CDR1 is TSWWSYY and CDR2 is QGS in the germline V gene. The CDR3 extends over 21 amino acids. The germline V and J ends were trimmed by 4 bases and 3 bases, with 33 bases remaining between them. CDR3: CALGGGFSVPLRLGVPDKLIF. CDR3 DNA: TGTGCTCTTGGGGGGGGCTTCTCCGTTCCTCTAAGACTGGGTGTCCCCGATAAACTCATCTTT.

On this clone: The sample contains more than one DNA sequence encoding this CDR3. This rearrangement joins TRDV1 to TRDJ1; TRDD3 might be the D (6 bases). V was clipped by 2 bases and J by 0 bases, with 31 bases between them. Germline CDR1 reads TSWWSYY; CDR2 reads QGS. This CDR3 has 22 residues. CDR3 bases: TGTGCTCTTGGGGAAGTAGGTCGGGCCTACCATCCTTGGGGGCGGTACACCGATAAACTCATCTTT. Translated, it gives CALGEVGRAYHPWGRYTDKLIF.

V and J are TRDV1 and TRDJ1; D may be TRDD3 (6 bases). The V gene's germline CDR1 is TSWWSYY and CDR2 QGS. The CDR3 has 24 amino acids. Trimming left V 0 bases short and J 0 bases short, with 35 bases between. This chain's CDR3 is CALGELGRGLPPIPWGAYTDKLIF. Written as DNA, the CDR3 is TGTGCTCTTGGGGAACTGGGGAGGGGGCTTCCCCCTATACCCTGGGGAGCTTACACCGATAAACTCATCTTT.

By share, this clone counts as medium-sized (0.01 to 0.1%). This CDR3 is also generated by other DNA sequences in the sample. This chain joins TRDV2 and TRDJ1, with 10 bases that match TRDD3. With V trimmed by 3 bases and J by 13 bases, 4 bases remained unmatched. Germline CDR1 GEAIGNYY, CDR2 EKD. The CDR3 loop spans 11 amino acids. CDR3 amino acids: CACDWGILAIF. The CDR3 DNA reads TGTGCCTGTGACTGGGGGATACTCGCCATCTTT.

The table lists this clone with a count of one. The V call is TRDV1, the J call TRDJ1, with D perhaps TRDD3 (6 bases). Germline CDR1 is TSWWSYY and CDR2 is QGS. Trimming cost V 5 bases and J 0 bases, with 46 bases left between them. CDR3 size: 26 residues. The CDR3 region is CALGNSLPSPYGGDIKRPSYTDKLIF. For the CDR3, the DNA is TGTGCTCTTGGGAACTCCCTACCTTCGCCCTACGGGGGGGACATCAAAAGACCCTCGTACACCGATAAACTCATCTTT.

This clone was seen at least ten times. This chain links TRDV2 with TRDJ1; TRDD3 matches at 10 bases. This CDR3 comprises 19 residues. Unmatched junction bases numbered 15, after V lost 1 base and J lost 2 bases. Germline lookup yields CDR1 GEAIGNYY and CDR2 EKD. CDR3 nucleotides: TGTGCCTGTGACACTTGTCACTGGGGGATGGCCACACCGACCGATAAACTCATCTTT. Amino acids: CACDTCHWGMATPTDKLIF.

Notes on this clone: Other DNA sequences in this sample translate to the same CDR3. The chain links TRDV1 to TRDJ1; 13 bases are a match to TRDD3. There are 22 residues in the CDR3. Germline CDR1 and CDR2: TSWWSYY and QGS. The V and J ends lost 2 bases and 10 bases, in that order; junction bases with no gene match: 28. CDR3 loop: CALGEYTTSGLGDTRIGGGLIF. CDR3 sequence (DNA): TGTGCTCTTGGGGAATATACTACGTCGGGACTGGGGGATACGCGGATCGGGGGGGGACTCATCTTT.

The rearrangement joins TRDV2 to TRDJ3, with 8 bases fitting TRDD3. CDR1 GEAIGNYY and CDR2 EKD come from the germline V gene. The CDR3 consists of 22 residues. The ends lost 5 bases at V and 0 bases at J; junction bases unmatched: 20. The CDR3: CACGRPHAGDSRSSWDTRQMFF. CDR3 nucleotides: TGTGCCTGTGGCCGACCACATGCGGGGGATAGTAGGAGCTCCTGGGACACCCGACAGATGTTTTTC.

With respect to this clone: At one end the junction does not follow the germline gene, possibly because of a read error. Additional DNA sequences in this sample encode the identical CDR3. V and J are TRDV1 and TRDJ1; 7 bases are a match to TRDD3. The CDR3 consists of 22 residues. The V gene's germline CDR1 is TSWWSYY and CDR2 QGS. CDR3 in amino acids: CALGERCPHRRTGEAYTGKLIF. In DNA form, the CDR3 reads TGTGCTCTTGGGGAACGATGTCCACACCGTCGTACTGGGGAGGCGTACACCGGTAAACTCATCTTT.

The sample holds a few counts of this clone. The chain links TRDV1 to TRDJ1; D gene uncertain. Trimming pared 2 bases from V and 0 bases from J, leaving 22 bases between. CDR3 length equals 19 residues. Per germline, CDR1 TSWWSYY and CDR2 QGS. CDR3 sequence reads: CALGEEGLWEGYNTDKLIF. The CDR3 DNA is TGTGCTCTTGGGGAAGAGGGTCTATGGGAGGGCTACAACACCGATAAACTCATCTTT.

V gene TRDV1 combines with J gene TRDJ1, with 13 bases fitting TRDD3. The CDR3 has 22 amino acids. Per germline, CDR1 TSWWSYY and CDR2 QGS. V shed 3 bases, J shed 6 bases, and the junction held 25 bases outside the gene matches. CDR3 region: CALGELSPPPPYWGIRGHKLIF. The CDR3 bases are TGTGCTCTTGGGGAGCTCAGTCCTCCTCCTCCTTACTGGGGGATACGGGGCCATAAACTCATCTTT.

This clone has just a few counts. The chain uses TRDV1 and TRDJ1, with 13 bases fitting TRDD3. Germline-derived CDR1 and CDR2 are TSWWSYY and QGS. The CDR3 runs to 20 residues. Germline trimming cut 5 bases from V and 1 base from J; bases unmatched to any gene: 16. CDR3 DNA sequence: TGTGCTCTTGGGTTACTTTTCGACTGGGGGATACGCGGGATCACCGATAAACTCATCTTT. It specifies CALGLLFDWGIRGITDKLIF.

The V call is TRDV1, the J call TRDJ1; TRDD3 agrees at 13 bases. Trimming took 3 bases from V and 0 from J; bases not matched to a gene: 22. The CDR3 is 23 amino acids. Germline V gene data show CDR1 as TSWWSYY and CDR2 as QGS. CDR3 amino acids: CALGEIRRLHTGGYGLYTDKLIF. The CDR3, as DNA: TGTGCTCTTGGGGAGATCAGACGCCTACATACTGGGGGATACGGGCTTTACACCGATAAACTCATCTTT.

The chain joins TRDV1 to TRDJ1; D unresolved. Trimming cost V 4 bases and J 0 bases, with 18 bases left between them. This CDR3 spans 17 amino acids. Germline V gene data show CDR1 as TSWWSYY and CDR2 as QGS. CDR3: CALGAQFFPPYTDKLIF. The CDR3 DNA is TGTGCTCTTGGGGCCCAATTTTTCCCCCCGTACACCGATAAACTCATCTTT.

In its sample, this clone was seen a few times. The gene calls are TRDV1 and TRDJ1; 7 bases are a match to TRDD3. The CDR3 has 19 amino acids. Germline CDR1 is TSWWSYY and CDR2 is QGS. The trim removed 1 base at V and 0 bases at J, leaving 14 bases unmatched. This chain's CDR3 is CALGERPTRTGDNTDKLIF. Here the CDR3 DNA reads TGTGCTCTTGGGGAACGCCCTACCCGTACTGGGGATAACACCGATAAACTCATCTTT.

The chain uses TRDV1 and TRDJ1; D gene uncertain. This CDR3 is 15 amino acids long. Germline values: CDR1 TSWWSYY, CDR2 QGS. V lost 2 bases to trimming and J lost 0 bases, with 10 bases between them. In DNA form, the CDR3 reads TGTGCTCTTGGGGAAAGGGGCCGAGACACCGATAAACTCATCTTT. Translation: CALGERGRDTDKLIF.